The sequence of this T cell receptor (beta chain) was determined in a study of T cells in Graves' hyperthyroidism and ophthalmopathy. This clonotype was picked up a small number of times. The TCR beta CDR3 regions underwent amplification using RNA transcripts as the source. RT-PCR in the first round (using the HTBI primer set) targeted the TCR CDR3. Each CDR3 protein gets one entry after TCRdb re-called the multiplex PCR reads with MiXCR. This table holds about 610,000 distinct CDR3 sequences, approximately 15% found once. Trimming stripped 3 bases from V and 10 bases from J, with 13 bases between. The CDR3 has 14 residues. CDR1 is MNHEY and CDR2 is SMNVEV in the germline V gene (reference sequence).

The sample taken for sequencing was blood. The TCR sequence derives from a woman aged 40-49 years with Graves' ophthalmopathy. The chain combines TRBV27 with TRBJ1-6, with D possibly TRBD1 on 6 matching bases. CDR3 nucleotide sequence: TGTGCCAGCAGTTTTTTGGGGGCGGGATCACCCCTCCACTTT. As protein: CASSFLGAGSPLHF.